Detailed here is one T cell receptor (beta chain). The assay was immunoSEQ multiplex PCR, and TCRdb's table has in-frame clones only and misses some. In the table there are 140,000 to 150,000 clones, roughly 90% of which are singletons. This entry comes from a study of control samples from healthy donors and cancer patients. The TCR comes from a man aged 25-45 years in good health. Specimen: blood.

In DNA, the CDR3 is TGTGCCAGCAGAGAAACCGGGACAGGAGCTAACTATGGCTACACCTTC. Residues: CASRETGTGANYGYTF. V gene TRBV5-5 combines with J gene TRBJ1-2, with 8 bases identical to TRBD1. CDR1 SGHKS and CDR2 YYEKEE come from the germline V gene (reference sequence). There are 16 residues in the CDR3. Unmatched junction bases numbered 9, after V lost 5 bases and J lost 0 bases.